These T cell receptor beta chains were read from a single sample in a study of T cells after yellow fever vaccination. TCRdb re-derived calls from the 5' RACE reads in MiXCR, one entry per CDR3 protein. The sample has around 260,000 distinct CDR3 sequences; roughly 4.8% are singletons. The sequencing used CD4+ T cells sorted from PBMCs, collected on the day of the yellow fever booster vaccination. These TCRs come from a young man who received the YFV17D yellow fever vaccine. Both conserved end residues are trimmed from each CDR3.

J gene | V gene | CDR3 protein
TRBJ1-1 | TRBV20-1 | SARVGGAYWNTEAF
TRBJ2-5 | TRBV7-2 | ASSKGSLGETQY
TRBJ2-3 | TRBV20-1 | SARVAAVETQY
TRBJ1-5 | TRBV20-1 | SARDPAGGGGGQPQH
TRBJ1-2 | TRBV19 | ASSMIGTGLQVGGYT
TRBJ2-1 | TRBV28 | ASSELAGGNRYDEQF
TRBJ2-5 | TRBV6-5 | ASSSRWDLRETQY
TRBJ1-2 | TRBV20-1 | SARDMVIQAYT
TRBJ2-2 | TRBV6-6 | ARTDRGVNGELF
TRBJ2-5 | TRBV7-2 | ASSSRQLGTQY
TRBJ1-2 | TRBV20-1 | SARGTGTFYGYT
TRBJ2-7 | TRBV7-2 | ASSLGTGFSYEQY
TRBJ1-4 | TRBV30 | AWSWGDSNEKLF
TRBJ2-1 | TRBV10-3 | AIRGTGGHEQF
TRBJ1-1 | TRBV7-9 | ASSLGGALSTEAF
TRBJ1-4 | TRBV7-2 | ASSFDRGGEKLF
TRBJ1-1 | TRBV5-5 | ASSPDGQGSMNTEAF
TRBJ1-1 | TRBV20-1 | SARDLSNTEAF
TRBJ2-1 | TRBV7-2 | ASSLGAHPF
TRBJ1-5 | TRBV20-1 | SASHRGQPQH
TRBJ1-4 | TRBV20-1 | SAIEGGLKLF
TRBJ1-1 | TRBV4-1 | ASSQAGMAPEAF
TRBJ1-1 | TRBV10-3 | ATTQGASTEAF
TRBJ1-4 | TRBV12-3/TRBV12-4 | ASTLTGVGEKLF
TRBJ2-5 | TRBV10-3 | AISAFQGTQETQY
TRBJ2-7 | TRBV7-2 | ASSLQGWYEQY
TRBJ1-3 | TRBV27 | ASYGSSGNTIY
TRBJ2-2 | TRBV7-6 | ASKSGGASTGELF
TRBJ1-1 | TRBV6-6 | ASSYSRQGLTEAF
TRBJ1-5 | TRBV6-4 | ASSDSIGDPQH
TRBJ2-1 | TRBV11-1 | ASSPRAGVEQF
TRBJ1-2 | TRBV4-3 | ASSRDMAGGYT